This T cell receptor beta chain is drawn from a study of beta chain features in type 1 diabetes. Regarding the study as a whole: A closer apparent resemblance between naive, central memory and Treg TCRB repertoires was seen in patients than in healthy donors. TCRB CDR3 length was moderately but significantly reduced in all four CD4+ subsets of Type 1 diabetes patients. For type 1 diabetes patients, VDJ junctions showed fewer insertions and more deletions.

The V segment lost 5 bases and the J segment 4 bases; nucleotides outside the gene matches: 3. The germline V gene encodes CDR1 SEHNR and CDR2 FQNEAQ (reference sequence). The CDR3 totals 13 residues. This clone appeared a few times. The antigen remains unidentified. Expressed TCRB transcripts were sequenced because the entire RNA isolate underwent reverse transcription. TCRdb's copy holds only in-frame clones and misses some; the assay was immunoSEQ multiplex PCR. Among around 26,000 clones listed, around 68% were seen once. The specimen was stem cell memory CD4+ T cells from blood. The origin of this receptor is a woman aged 40 to 55 with type 1 diabetes. V gene TRBV7-9 combines with J gene TRBJ2-7, with 9 bases fitting TRBD1. CDR3 residues: CASSVGQGYEQYF. For the CDR3, the DNA is TGTGCCAGCAGCGTTGGACAGGGGTACGAGCAGTACTTC.